Listed below are T cell receptor beta chains from one sample, sequenced in a study of blood T cells in healthy people across ages. TCRdb called the 5' RACE reads again in MiXCR, with one record for every CDR3 protein. Seen here are 1.5 million to 2 million distinct CDR3 sequences, about 50% observed once, and the top ten hold 2% to 2.5%. Sequenced: blood. The receptors here all came from a woman between 40 and 55 years old in good health. CDR3s include the opening cysteine and the closing phenylalanine or tryptophan. D genes are given only for firm matches. Some rows have no size entry. The others give once, few or many, or a class for an expanded clone.

>.|TRBJ2-5|TRBV6-2/TRBV6-3|TRBD2
CASNPQLAGLLGPPGETQYF
TGTGCCAGCAACCCACAACTAGCGGGGCTTTTGGGCCCCCCAGGAGAGACCCAGTACTTC
>few|TRBJ2-3|TRBV6-4|.
CASSDSEGATDTQYF
TGTGCCAGCAGTGACTCGGAGGGGGCCACAGATACGCAGTATTTT
>.|TRBJ2-5|TRBV20-1|.
CSATRVGETQYF
TGCAGTGCCACAAGGGTTGGAGAGACCCAGTACTTC
>.|TRBJ2-5|TRBV2|TRBD1
CASRYTGGQETQYF
TGTGCCAGCAGGTATACAGGGGGCCAAGAGACCCAGTACTTC
>.|TRBJ2-7|TRBV20-1|.
CSARDSGRPSYKQYF
TGCAGTGCTAGAGATTCGGGACGCCCTTCCTACAAGCAGTACTTC
>few|TRBJ2-1|TRBV20-1|TRBD1
CSAPPGTGLYNEQFF
TGCAGTGCCCCCCCCGGGACAGGGCTTTACAATGAGCAGTTCTTC
>.|TRBJ2-3|TRBV7-2|TRBD2
CASSLTGTSGLTDTQYF
TGTGCCAGCAGCTTAACCGGGACTAGCGGCCTCACAGATACGCAGTATTTT
>.|TRBJ1-4|TRBV6-5|.
CASGYLGRTNEKLFF
TGTGCCAGCGGTTACTTGGGAAGAACTAATGAAAAACTGTTTTTT
>.|TRBJ1-4|TRBV5-1|TRBD1
CASSLSTGADGEKLFF
TGCGCCAGCAGCCTTTCGACAGGGGCAGACGGTGAAAAACTGTTTTTT
>many|TRBJ2-3|TRBV18|.
CASSPQSTDTQYF
TGTGCCAGCAGCCCTCAAAGCACAGATACGCAGTATTTT
>few|TRBJ2-5|TRBV4-1|TRBD2
CASSQDRGLAGRQETQYF
TGCGCCAGCAGCCAAGACCGAGGACTAGCGGGGAGACAAGAGACCCAGTACTTC
>.|TRBJ2-7|TRBV7-3|.
CASSTGPPYEQYF
TGTGCCAGCAGCACCGGGCCTCCCTACGAGCAGTACTTC
>few|TRBJ2-1|TRBV29-1|.
CSVEDFGEQFF
TGCAGCGTTGAAGATTTCGGTGAGCAGTTCTTC
>few|TRBJ2-3|TRBV20-1|TRBD2
CSARVLAGTDTQYF
TGCAGTGCTAGAGTTCTAGCGGGCACAGATACGCAGTATTTT
>.|TRBJ2-3|TRBV4-1|TRBD1
CASSQTGVGGDTQYF
TGCGCCAGCAGCCAGACAGGGGTTGGTGGAGATACGCAGTATTTT
>.|TRBJ2-1|TRBV5-1|TRBD2
CASSPSGGAGYEQFF
TGCGCCAGCAGCCCTAGCGGGGGGGCCGGCTATGAGCAGTTCTTC
>.|TRBJ2-3|TRBV18|.
CATRGKLGTDTQYF
TGTGCGACCCGCGGGAAACTCGGCACAGATACGCAGTATTTT
>once|TRBJ2-1|TRBV4-2|.
CASSGVAYNEQFF
TGTGCCAGCAGCGGGGTGGCCTACAATGAGCAGTTCTTC
>.|TRBJ2-3|TRBV27|TRBD1
CASSPDRVLADTQYF
TGTGCCAGCAGTCCAGACAGGGTGTTGGCAGATACGCAGTATTTT
>.|TRBJ2-7|TRBV3-1|.
CASSHPIEDGSYEQYF
TGTGCCAGCAGCCACCCTATAGAGGACGGTTCCTACGAGCAGTACTTC
>.|TRBJ2-1|TRBV6-2/TRBV6-3|TRBD1
CVSSFHRGLSNEQFF
TGTGTCAGCAGTTTCCACAGGGGGCTGAGTAATGAGCAGTTCTTC
>.|TRBJ2-6|TRBV6-2/TRBV6-3|.
CASSYGFSSGANVLTF
TGTGCCAGCAGTTACGGGTTCTCCTCTGGGGCCAACGTCCTGACTTTC
>.|TRBJ2-3|TRBV7-2|.
CASSPLGLGDTQYF
TGTGCCAGCAGCCCCTTGGGGTTAGGAGATACGCAGTATTTT
>.|TRBJ2-3|TRBV6-5|.
CASSYSSGAGTQYF
TGTGCCAGCAGTTACTCATCAGGGGCCGGTACGCAGTATTTT
>.|TRBJ2-3|TRBV20-1|.
CSAREIDRSTDTQYF
TGCAGTGCTAGAGAGATAGACAGAAGCACAGATACGCAGTATTTT
>few|TRBJ1-2|TRBV7-9|.
CASSPTYGYTF
TGTGCCAGCAGCCCGACCTATGGCTACACCTTC
>.|TRBJ1-6|TRBV28|TRBD1
CASSFRQGNSSPLHF
TGTGCCAGCAGTTTCCGACAGGGGAACAGCTCACCCCTCCACTTT
>few|TRBJ2-1|TRBV20-1|TRBD2
CSATDRLAGATHEQFF
TGCAGTGCCACGGACAGGCTAGCGGGGGCAACGCATGAGCAGTTCTTC
>.|TRBJ2-3|TRBV11-2|.
CASSLQGGGDTQYF
TGTGCCAGCAGCTTGCAGGGGGGAGGAGATACGCAGTATTTT
>.|TRBJ2-1|TRBV27|.
CASRRISYNEQFF
TGTGCCAGCAGACGGATCTCCTACAATGAGCAGTTCTTC
>.|TRBJ1-2|TRBV20-1|TRBD1
CSAPDRRPEANYGYTF
TGCAGTGCTCCGGACAGGAGACCAGAAGCTAACTATGGCTACACCTTC
>few|TRBJ1-6|TRBV7-7|.
CASSLAAGSRNNSPLHF
TGTGCTAGCAGCTTAGCGGCAGGGTCGCGGAATAATTCACCCCTCCACTTT
>.|TRBJ2-5|TRBV7-9|.
CASSPTSGVRQETQYF
TGTGCCAGCAGTCCTACTTCAGGCGTACGTCAAGAGACCCAGTACTTC
>few|TRBJ1-2|TRBV7-3|.
CASSRNGGMDGYTF
TGTGCCAGCAGCCGAAATGGAGGCATGGATGGCTACACCTTC
>.|TRBJ1-2|TRBV14|.
CASSQALQRGYTF
TGTGCCAGCAGCCAAGCCTTACAGAGAGGCTACACCTTC
>.|TRBJ1-2|TRBV7-9|.
CASSTGFPWAGGYTF
TGTGCCAGCAGCACGGGCTTCCCCTGGGCGGGAGGCTACACCTTC
>.|TRBJ1-2|TRBV7-9|TRBD1
CASSPGGSYGCTF
TGTGCCAGCAGCCCAGGGGGCAGCTATGGCTGCACCTTC
>.|TRBJ2-3|TRBV12-5|TRBD1
CASGLRTGGTDTQYF
TGTGCTAGTGGTTTACGGACAGGGGGCACAGATACGCAGTATTTT
>.|TRBJ2-5|TRBV20-1|.
CSVRRELGGETQYF
TGCAGTGTTAGAAGGGAGCTAGGTGGAGAGACCCAGTACTTC
>few|TRBJ2-3|TRBV7-2|.
CASSPPVDRTYTDTQYF
TGTGCCAGCAGCCCACCAGTCGACAGAACCTACACAGATACGCAGTATTTT
>few|TRBJ1-6|TRBV7-2|.
CASSSGVGNSPLHF
TGTGCCAGCAGCTCGGGGGTGGGTAATTCACCCCTCCACTTT
>.|TRBJ1-6|TRBV6-5|.
CASREKGELNSPLHF
TGTGCCAGCAGAGAGAAGGGGGAGTTGAATTCACCCCTCCACTTT
>.|TRBJ2-5|TRBV20-1|.
CSAGDGSPEGQYNEQYF
TGCAGTGCTGGGGACGGATCCCCCGAAGGACAATACAATGAGCAGTACTTC
>once|TRBJ1-1|TRBV10-3|.
CAISDTRMNTEAFF
TGTGCCATCAGTGACACTAGGATGAACACTGAAGCTTTCTTT
>few|TRBJ2-5|TRBV6-2/TRBV6-3|TRBD2
CASSYLTSGDLETQYF
TGTGCCAGCAGTTACCTGACTAGCGGGGACCTTGAGACCCAGTACTTC
>.|TRBJ2-7|TRBV20-1|TRBD2
CSAPGLAGTYEQYF
TGCAGTGCCCCGGGACTAGCGGGGACTTACGAGCAGTACTTC
>few|TRBJ2-7|TRBV12-3/TRBV12-4|.
CASSFPGRLNEQYF
TGTGCCAGCAGTTTCCCAGGGAGACTGAACGAGCAGTACTTC
>.|TRBJ2-7|TRBV7-2|.
CASSSRGTLSYGQYF
TGTGCCAGCAGTTCTCGGGGGACTCTCTCCTACGGGCAGTACTTC
>few|TRBJ2-3|TRBV29-1|TRBD2
CSGTSGGTDTQYF
TGCAGCGGAACTAGCGGGGGCACAGATACGCAGTATTTT
>.|TRBJ1-2|TRBV7-9|TRBD1
CASSPDGTGGDGYTF
TGTGCCAGCAGCCCCGATGGGACAGGGGGAGATGGCTACACCTTC
>once|TRBJ1-4|TRBV9|TRBD1
CASSPRDRGSSTNEKLFF
TGTGCCAGCAGCCCACGGGACAGGGGATCTTCAACTAATGAAAAACTGTTTTTT
>.|TRBJ2-4|TRBV7-2|TRBD1
CASSQGGTGLIQYF
TGTGCCAGCAGCCAAGGCGGGACAGGGTTGATTCAGTACTTC